This TCR beta chain was identified in a study of cytomegalovirus exposure and HLA in healthy donors. Notes on the study in general: In an earlier analysis, in approximately 570 donors, most V segments appeared productive either ~87% or ~30% of the time. Immune exposure information comprised only CMV serostatus.

PCR was performed using 60 Vbeta and 13 Jbeta primers. In the original workflow: The count from a later analysis was 79 million or so unique TCR beta chains, around 11 million of them shared. TCRdb's table, derived via immunoSEQ multiplex PCR, lists solely in-frame clones and lacks some. The D gene and trimming were derived from the DNA, and the V and J assignments and clone size from that table. The sample totals around 190,000 clones. On this clone itself: What it recognizes is unknown.

The sequence came from a woman in her twenties or thirties in good health and CMV-seropositive. What was sequenced was PBMCs.

The CDR3 loop is CASSRGRGVSTNEKLFF. The DNA of the CDR3 is TGCGCCAGCAGCCGAGGGAGGGGAGTTTCAACTAATGAAAAACTGTTTTTT. The V and J genes are TRBV5-1 and TRBJ1-4, with a tentative D call TRBD1 (5 bases). V lost 4 bases and J lost 0, with 16 bases in between. Germline V gene data show CDR1 as SGHRS and CDR2 as YFSETQ. The length of the CDR3 is 17 residues.